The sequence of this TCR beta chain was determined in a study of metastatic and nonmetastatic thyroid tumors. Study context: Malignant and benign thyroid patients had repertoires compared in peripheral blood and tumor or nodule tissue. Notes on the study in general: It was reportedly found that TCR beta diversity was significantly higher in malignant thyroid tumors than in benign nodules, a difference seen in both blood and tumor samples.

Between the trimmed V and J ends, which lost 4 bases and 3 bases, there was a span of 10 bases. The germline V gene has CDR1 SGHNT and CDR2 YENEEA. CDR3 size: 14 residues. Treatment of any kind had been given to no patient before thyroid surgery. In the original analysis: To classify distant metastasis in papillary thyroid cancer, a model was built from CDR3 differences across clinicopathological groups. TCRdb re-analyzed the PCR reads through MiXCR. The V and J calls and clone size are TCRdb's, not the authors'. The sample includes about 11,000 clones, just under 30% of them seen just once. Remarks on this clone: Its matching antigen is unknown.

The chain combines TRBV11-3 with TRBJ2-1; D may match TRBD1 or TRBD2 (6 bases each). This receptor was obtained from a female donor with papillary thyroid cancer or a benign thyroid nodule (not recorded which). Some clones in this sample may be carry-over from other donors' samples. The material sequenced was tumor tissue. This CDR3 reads CASSSRGVYNEQFF. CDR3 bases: TGTGCCAGCAGCTCAAGGGGGGTCTACAATGAGCAGTTCTTC.